A selection of T cell receptor beta chains follows, all from one sample in a study of OX40 agonist ivuxolimab in advanced cancers. The protocol was immunoSEQ multiplex PCR, while the TCRdb copy is restricted to in-frame clones and leaves out a portion. The sample includes around 37,000 clones, 80% to 85% of them seen just once. Sequences were derived from CD4+ or CD8+ T cells sorted from blood, sampled in a trial of the OX40 agonist ivuxolimab. These receptor sequences come from an adult with an advanced solid tumor such as melanoma, head and neck, liver or kidney cancer. The CDR3 runs from the conserved cysteine through the conserved F or W. D genes are given only for firm matches.

d_call	j_call	v_call	cdr3_length	cdr3_aa
NA	TRBJ2-1	TRBV6-1	16	CASSDAVGNSYNEQFF
TRBD1	TRBJ2-2	TRBV28	14	CASSLQGASGELFF
NA	TRBJ1-5	TRBV6-5	13	CASSRDGNQPQHF
NA	TRBJ2-3	TRBV6-5	13	CASSPRGLNTQYF
NA	TRBJ2-5	TRBV21-1	14	CASSPSECQETQYF
NA	TRBJ2-7	TRBV18	12	CASSTNDYEQYF
NA	TRBJ2-3	TRBV6-1	12	CASSGTTDTQYF
NA	TRBJ1-2	TRBV27	14	CASSSRYRIYGYTF
NA	TRBJ2-5	TRBV6-1	18	CASSGGRKGGRLQETQYF
TRBD2	TRBJ2-3	TRBV10-3	16	CAISEPLAASTDTQYF
TRBD2	TRBJ2-1	TRBV15	15	CATSRTTSGGNEQFF
NA	TRBJ2-7	TRBV28	12	CASSRDDYEQYF
TRBD2	TRBJ2-7	TRBV7-6	14	CASSFTSGNNEQYF
TRBD1	TRBJ1-2	TRBV11-2	14	CASSLTGTDGGYTF
NA	TRBJ1-1	TRBV5-8	11	CASSFYTEAFF
NA	TRBJ1-4	TRBV30	14	CAWSEGPANEKLFF
TRBD2	TRBJ2-1	TRBV28	15	CASRPPLAAYNEQFF
NA	TRBJ1-1	TRBV6-6	15	CASSYGQGLNTEAFF
NA	TRBJ2-1	TRBV6-6	14	CASSFGSSYNEQFF
NA	TRBJ1-2	TRBV5-8	13	CASSLGGTYGYTF
NA	TRBJ2-5	TRBV29-1	17	CWKPRPFPRDIKETQYF
TRBD2	TRBJ2-7	TRBV4-1	20	CASSQVSGLAGGRSSYEQYF
NA	TRBJ1-3	TRBV5-5	15	CASSFGVRAGNTIYF
NA	TRBJ1-2	TRBV25-1	14	CASSESGRSYGYTF
TRBD2	TRBJ2-1	TRBV6-6	15	CASSYTSGGYNEQFF
NA	TRBJ2-7	TRBV7-2	15	CASSLAPQEFHEQYF
NA	TRBJ2-5	TRBV5-8	15	CASSLSHRPGETQYF
NA	TRBJ1-5	TRBV7-2	15	CASSLVQGGNQPQHF
NA	TRBJ2-2	TRBV5-1	18	CASSSPRSKPFNTGELFF
NA	TRBJ2-3	TRBV18	17	CASSPREGGVGTDTQYF
NA	TRBJ2-5	TRBV19	13	CASSMSRGKTQYF
TRBD1	TRBJ1-2	TRBV6-1	13	CASSPGQVLGYTF
TRBD1	TRBJ2-2	TRBV18	15	CASSPGQGVGGELFF
NA	TRBJ2-2	TRBV5-3	14	CASSLAENTGELFF
NA	TRBJ2-6	TRBV19	15	CASSIGGRWANVLTF
TRBD2	TRBJ2-7	TRBV28	15	CASSSPGGGSYEQYF
NA	TRBJ1-1	TRBV28	15	CASSRRGDESTEAFF
TRBD1	NA	TRBV25-1	15	CASSPGQGAPYEQYF
TRBD1	TRBJ1-1	TRBV6-5	15	CASILQGRGNTEAFF
NA	TRBJ1-2	TRBV9	13	CASSVGQNYGYTF
TRBD1	TRBJ1-1	TRBV28	15	CASSSEGGLDTEAFF
NA	TRBJ2-7	TRBV27	15	CASSLGWGVVDEQYF
NA	TRBJ1-4	TRBV11-3	15	CASSLSGRINEKLFF
NA	TRBJ1-2	TRBV6-1	13	CASSVGGRDGYTF
NA	TRBJ1-2	TRBV28	12	CASSFAGYGYTF
NA	TRBJ1-5	TRBV4-1	15	CASSLAVGSNQPQHF
NA	TRBJ1-2	TRBV19	15	CASKFQDTSNYGYTF
TRBD1	TRBJ1-1	TRBV5-1	13	CASTGEGATEAFF
TRBD1	TRBJ2-4	TRBV7-9	17	CASSLLTGSLAKNIQYF
NA	TRBJ2-2	TRBV30	14	CAWRWAINTGELFF
TRBD1	TRBJ2-7	TRBV5-1	15	CASSLSAGGYYEQYF
NA	TRBJ1-3	TRBV30	15	CAWSVRAGVGNTIYF
TRBD2	TRBJ2-7	TRBV2	18	CASSFRDPAGGPTYEQYF
NA	TRBJ2-3	TRBV7-3	14	CASSPRAGRDTQYF
NA	TRBJ2-4	TRBV11-2	15	CASSLDRVGGNIQYF
TRBD1	TRBJ2-4	TRBV11-2	14	CASGFRGRGNIQYF
TRBD2	TRBJ2-3	TRBV2	14	CASSASGMLDTQYF
TRBD1	TRBJ2-1	TRBV6-4	13	CASSGTGFDEQFF
NA	TRBJ1-2	TRBV18	13	CASSPPSTYGYTF
TRBD1	TRBJ2-7	TRBV6-1	15	CASDKFGTGVLEQYF